Below, 31 T cell receptor beta chains from the same sample are listed, as sequenced in a study of blood T cell repertoires in COVID-19. This table comes from immunoSEQ multiplex PCR, and its TCRdb copy is limited to in-frame clones, with some not included. The sample shows about 160,000 clones, approximately 80% of them seen only once. Sequencing was performed on peripheral blood. The receptors come from a man aged 55 to 70 with acute or convalescent COVID-19.

V is TRBV9 and J is TRBJ1-1; 7 nucleotides align to TRBD1. After removal of 3 bases from V and 1 base from J, the junction contained 3 bases not matched to a gene. Germline assignment: CDR1 SGDLS and CDR2 YYNGEE. The CDR3 sequence is 14 residues long. The CDR3 DNA follows: TGTGCCAGCAGCGGGGGACAGCAGAACACTGAAGCTTTCTTT. Its protein is CASSGGQQNTEAFF.

The chain combines TRBV5-1 with TRBJ2-3, with D maybe TRBD1 (5 bases). This CDR3 has 14 residues. Germline V gene data show CDR1 as SGHRS and CDR2 as YFSETQ. Trimming took off 1 base at V and 2 bases at J, with 8 bases between the two ends. The CDR3 DNA reads TGCGCCAGCAGCTTGTCAGGGTTCACAGATACGCAGTATTTT. Protein sequence: CASSLSGFTDTQYF.

Here the CDR3 DNA reads TGTGCCAGCCAACCGACAGGACCAATGAACACTGAAGCTTTCTTT. Residues: CASQPTGPMNTEAFF. The V and J genes are TRBV5-6 and TRBJ1-1, with D perhaps TRBD1 (6 bases). Germline V gene sequence: CDR1 SGHDT, CDR2 YYEEEE. CDR3 size: 15 residues. The V and J ends lost 7 bases and 0 bases respectively, with 16 bases between them.

The chain joins TRBV7-2 to TRBJ2-5; 13 positions agree with TRBD2. In germline, CDR1 is SGHTA, CDR2 FQGNSA. This CDR3 is built from 15 residues. The junction had 5 bases not matched to a gene; V was cut back by 5 bases and J by 5 bases. The CDR3 loop is CASSTSGGARETQYF. In DNA form, the CDR3 reads TGTGCCAGCAGCACTAGCGGGGGGGCCAGGGAGACCCAGTACTTC.

Only a few counts were recorded for this clone. This chain links TRBV9 with TRBJ1-2, with 9 bases fitting TRBD1. The CDR3 is 15 residues long. V was pared by 4 bases and J by 6 bases, with 10 bases of the junction left unmatched. Germline V gene lookup returns CDR1 SGDLS and CDR2 YYNGEE. CDR3 amino acids: CASSSGQGFVDGYTF. The CDR3 DNA reads as TGTGCCAGCAGCTCTGGACAGGGGTTCGTGGATGGCTACACCTTC.

The chain couples TRBV7-9 to TRBJ2-7, with unresolved D. The length of the CDR3 is 14 residues. V was shortened by 7 bases and J by 0 bases, with 13 bases between the two germline ends. Germline CDR1 SEHNR, CDR2 FQNEAQ (reference sequence). CDR3 DNA: TGTGCCAGCACGAAATCAGACTCCTCCTACGAGCAGTACTTC. Protein product: CASTKSDSSYEQYF. Full variable domain (outside the CDR3, taken from reference TRBV7-9 and TRBJ2-7): DTGVSQNPRHKITKRGQNVTFRCDPISEHNRLYWYRQTLGQGPEFLTYFQNEAQLEKSRLLSDRFSAERPKGSFSTLEIQRTEQGDSAMYLCASTKSDSSYEQYFGPGTRLTVT.

The V call is TRBV24-1, the J call TRBJ2-3; 9 positions match TRBD1. The CDR3 consists of 16 residues. Unmatched junction bases numbered 2, after V lost 1 base and J lost 1 base. Germline values: CDR1 KGHDR, CDR2 SFDVKD. The CDR3 region has the DNA TGTGCCACCAGTGATTTTCGGGACAGGGGCACAGATACGCAGTATTTT. Its translation is CATSDFRDRGTDTQYF.

This clone has a single count. The chain has TRBV14 and TRBJ2-1; 9 bases agree with TRBD2. The V gene's germline CDR1 is SGHDN and CDR2 FVKESK. The CDR3 has 15 residues. The ends lost 4 bases at V and 6 bases at J; junction bases unmatched: 7. In nucleotides, the CDR3 is TGTGCCAGCAGCCCTGCCAGCGGGGGGTCCAATGAGCAGTTCTTC. It yields the protein CASSPASGGSNEQFF.

The genes are TRBV19 and TRBJ2-2; 10 nucleotides agree with TRBD2. Germline assignment: CDR1 LNHDA and CDR2 SQIVND (reference sequence). The CDR3 covers 17 residues. The V segment lost 6 bases and the J segment 0 bases; nucleotides outside the gene matches: 7. Here the CDR3 reads CASRRTSGAANTGELFF. The CDR3, as DNA: TGTGCCAGTAGGCGGACTAGCGGCGCAGCGAACACCGGGGAGCTGTTTTTT. The full variable domain, in which reference TRBV19 and TRBJ2-2 provide the parts outside the CDR3, is DGGITQSPKYLFRKEGQNVTLSCEQNLNHDAMYWYRQDPGQGLRLIYYSQIVNDFQKGDIAEGYSVSREKKESFPLTVTSAQKNPTAFYLCASRRTSGAANTGELFFGEGSRLTVL.

The J gene is TRBJ1-1, the V gene TRBV9; no firm D call. Germline loops: CDR1 SGDLS, CDR2 YYNGEE. V was clipped by 4 bases and J by 2 bases, with 12 bases between them. The CDR3 has 14 amino acids. The CDR3 DNA follows: TGTGCCAGCAGCTCCGGCTCGGGAAACACTGAAGCTTTCTTT. Protein sequence: CASSSGSGNTEAFF.

The V and J genes are TRBV24-1 and TRBJ1-2; TRBD1 matches at 8 bases. This CDR3 comprises 17 residues. In germline, CDR1 is KGHDR, CDR2 SFDVKD. The J segment lost 5 bases and the V segment lost 3 bases, leaving 13 bases of the junction unmatched. The CDR3 DNA follows: TGTGCCACCAGTGATCCTACCCCCGGGACAGGAGTTTATGGCTACACCTTC. Its protein is CATSDPTPGTGVYGYTF.

The rearrangement joins TRBV13 to TRBJ2-3, with a tentative D call TRBD2 (6 bases). This CDR3 has 15 residues. Trimming removed 2 bases at V and 2 bases at J, with 11 bases between. The germline CDR1 and CDR2 sequences are PRHDT and FYEKMQ (reference sequence). CDR3 nucleotides: TGTGCCAGCAGCTTACGCGGGGTCCTCACAGATACGCAGTATTTT. Its translation is CASSLRGVLTDTQYF.

This chain connects TRBV10-2 to TRBJ2-7, with TRBD2 as a possible D gene (5 bases). Germline values: CDR1 WSHSY, CDR2 SAAADI. V dropped 6 bases and J dropped 0 bases, with 15 bases sitting between them. This CDR3 comprises 15 residues. This chain's CDR3 is CASSGRVRSSYEQYF. The CDR3 DNA sequence: TGCGCCAGCAGCGGGCGGGTCCGAAGCTCCTACGAGCAGTACTTC.

The genes are TRBV2 and TRBJ2-7, with a possible D match to TRBD1 (5 bases). V dropped 4 bases and J dropped 2 bases, with 9 bases sitting between them. The CDR3 consists of 13 residues. Germline CDR1 and CDR2: SNHLY and FYNNEI. The CDR3 DNA follows: TGTGCCAGCAGTGTTGTCAGGGCCTACGAGCAGTACTTC. This codes for CASSVVRAYEQYF.

This clone was detected only once. This chain uses TRBV18 with TRBJ2-5; D not resolved. With 5 bases removed from V and 5 bases from J, the gap between germline ends came to 12 bases. CDR1 and CDR2 from the germline V gene are KGHSH and LQKENI. The CDR3 loop spans 13 amino acids. Here the CDR3 reads CASSFQSEETQYF. Written as DNA, the CDR3 is TGTGCCAGCTCATTTCAAAGCGAGGAGACCCAGTACTTC.

The CDR3 nucleotides read TGCGCCAGCAGCTTGGGATCTCAGGGTTCCTACGAGCAGTACTTC. The encoded protein is CASSLGSQGSYEQYF. The rearrangement uses TRBV5-1 and TRBJ2-7, with TRBD1 as a possible D gene (5 bases). Germline assignment: CDR1 SGHRS and CDR2 YFSETQ. The germline V and J ends were trimmed by 0 bases and 1 base, with 11 bases remaining between them. This CDR3 comprises 15 residues.

The V and J genes are TRBV6-5 and TRBJ2-7, with D possibly matching TRBD2 (5 bases). V gave up 2 bases and J gave up 0 bases, with 11 bases separating them. Germline loops: CDR1 MNHEY, CDR2 SVGAGI. The CDR3 runs to 15 residues. The CDR3 is CASSYGRSASYEQYF. The CDR3 nucleotides read TGTGCCAGCAGTTACGGCCGTAGCGCCTCCTACGAGCAGTACTTC.

This clone has more than one count but fewer than ten. This chain joins TRBV18 and TRBJ1-1; D gene uncertain. This CDR3 comprises 14 residues. Germline values: CDR1 KGHSH, CDR2 LQKENI. V gave up 0 bases and J gave up 11 bases, with 16 bases separating them. The CDR3 loop reads CASSPPGAMGRAFF. CDR3 sequence (DNA): TGTGCCAGCTCACCACCGGGAGCGATGGGTCGGGCTTTCTTT.

This clone was observed a handful of times. The rearrangement links TRBV6-5 to TRBJ1-1; D not certain. Germline V gives CDR1 MNHEY, CDR2 SVGAGI. The CDR3 covers 14 residues. V was cut by 8 bases and J by 0 bases, with 13 bases left in between. The CDR3 loop reads CASARLVMNTEAFF. CDR3 sequence (DNA): TGTGCCAGCGCCCGGCTAGTAATGAACACTGAAGCTTTCTTT.

This clone was seen just once. This rearrangement joins TRBV2 to TRBJ2-5, with D unclear. The V end lost 8 bases, the J end lost 1 base, and 11 bases lay between the germline ends. Germline lookup yields CDR1 SNHLY and CDR2 FYNNEI. The CDR3 is made up of 13 amino acids. The DNA of the CDR3 is TGTGCCAGCCGGGTTGAGCGCCAAGAGACCCAGTACTTC. It is translated as CASRVERQETQYF.

The count of this clone is one. The chain employs TRBV27 and TRBJ1-2, with TRBD1 identical over 12 bases. Per germline, CDR1 MNHEY and CDR2 SMNVEV (reference sequence). The CDR3 extends over 15 amino acids. Trimming removed 4 bases from V and 7 bases from J; junction bases left unmatched: 7. The CDR3 nucleotides read TGTGCCAGCAGTTCCCCGGGACAGGGGGCGAGTGGCTACACCTTC. Translated: CASSSPGQGASGYTF.

This chain joins TRBV5-1 and TRBJ1-1; D not resolved. The germline V gene has CDR1 SGHRS and CDR2 YFSETQ. This CDR3 has 14 amino acids. Trimming pared 1 base from V and 11 bases from J, leaving 18 bases between. The CDR3 sequence: CASSLTPVGDGAFF. In DNA, the CDR3 is TGCGCCAGCAGCTTGACACCCGTCGGGGATGGGGCTTTCTTT.

This clone was found a few times. The chain has TRBV5-1 and TRBJ1-3; 10 nucleotides align to TRBD1. The V and J ends lost 4 bases and 3 bases, in that order; junction bases with no gene match: 4. CDR3 size: 15 residues. The germline V gene encodes CDR1 SGHRS and CDR2 YFSETQ. The CDR3 DNA reads TGCGCCAGCAGCGGGGGACAGGGGTTTGGAAACACCATATATTTT. Its protein is CASSGGQGFGNTIYF.

This chain links TRBV18 with TRBJ1-4; D is possibly TRBD1 (5 bases). Germline V gene sequence: CDR1 KGHSH, CDR2 LQKENI. V lost 4 bases and J 4 bases, leaving 10 bases between the germline ends. The CDR3 covers 14 residues. In DNA, the CDR3 is TGTGCCAGCTCACAACAGGCCCTTAATGAAAAACTGTTTTTT. Protein product: CASSQQALNEKLFF.

The chain couples TRBV27 to TRBJ1-5; D might be TRBD1 (5 bases). The CDR3 spans 15 residues. The germline V gene has CDR1 MNHEY and CDR2 SMNVEV (reference sequence). V lost 4 bases and J lost 2, with 12 bases in between. As DNA, the CDR3 is TGTGCCAGCAGTTCGGGGGGGGTCGGCAATCAGCCCCAGCATTTT. This sequence encodes CASSSGGVGNQPQHF.

The chain joins TRBV7-2 to TRBJ1-2; tentative D call: TRBD1 (6 bases). V was clipped by 6 bases and J by 6 bases, with 20 bases between them. The CDR3 length is 15 residues. The V gene's germline CDR1 is SGHTA and CDR2 FQGNSA. The CDR3 DNA sequence: TGTGCCAGCAGACCAGAGGGGGGGAGAGTCGATGGCTACACCTTC. Residues: CASRPEGGRVDGYTF.

In its sample, this clone was seen a few times. The rearrangement links TRBV5-1 to TRBJ1-4; TRBD1 matches 8 bases. V lost 4 bases and J lost 8; bases outside the gene matches: 7. This CDR3 is built from 14 residues. Germline V gives CDR1 SGHRS, CDR2 YFSETQ. The CDR3 here is CASSDRGGVEKLFF. The DNA of the CDR3 is TGCGCCAGCAGCGACAGGGGAGGGGTGGAAAAACTGTTTTTT.

This clone was detected a few times. This chain uses TRBV7-2 with TRBJ1-5; maybe TRBD1 (5 bases). This CDR3 is 19 amino acids long. Germline assignment: CDR1 SGHTA and CDR2 FQGNSA. Trimming shortened V by 2 bases and J by 3 bases, and 23 bases separated the two germline ends. The CDR3: CASSLPLREDGFDNQPQHF. CDR3 nucleotides: TGTGCCAGCAGCTTACCCCTCAGGGAGGATGGTTTTGACAATCAGCCCCAGCATTTT.

The chain is built from TRBV10-1 and TRBJ2-7; D is perhaps TRBD1 (6 bases). The V end lost 7 bases, the J end lost 3 bases, and 13 bases lay between the germline ends. The CDR3 covers 13 residues. Germline CDR1 reads WNHNN; CDR2 reads SYGVQD (reference sequence). The CDR3 coding sequence is TGCGCCAGCAATCGAAGCAGGGGCTACGAGCAGTACTTC. Amino acids: CASNRSRGYEQYF.

The CDR3 region is CASSGGRFSGYTEAFF. CDR3 DNA: TGTGCCAGCAGTGGGGGTCGATTTAGCGGGTACACTGAAGCTTTCTTT. V gene TRBV2 combines with J gene TRBJ1-1, with no clear D. Trimming removed 4 bases from V and 3 bases from J, with 18 bases in between. In germline, CDR1 is SNHLY, CDR2 FYNNEI. This CDR3 has 16 amino acids.

This rearrangement joins TRBV2 to TRBJ2-5; TRBD2 is a possible D gene (7 bases). There are 15 residues in the CDR3. Germline loops: CDR1 SNHLY, CDR2 FYNNEI. Trimming left V 2 bases short and J 6 bases short, with 16 bases between. DNA for the CDR3: TGTGCCAGCAGTGAAATGGGCGGGGGCTCAAAGACCCAGTACTTC. Its protein is CASSEMGGGSKTQYF.